This T cell receptor beta chain emerged from a study of blood T cell repertoires in COVID-19. V was pared by 6 bases and J by 7 bases, with 12 bases between. Germline-derived CDR1 and CDR2 are SGHAT and FQNNGV. The CDR3 is 13 amino acids. Repertoires were generated with immunoSEQ multiplex PCR, while TCRdb's copy carries only in-frame clones and drops some. In the table there are roughly 230,000 clones, roughly 89% of which are singletons. This chain joins TRBV11-2 and TRBJ1-4; no definite D call. This clonotype originated in a woman between 40 and 50 years old who had recovered from COVID-19. Sequencing input: peripheral blood. Written as DNA, the CDR3 is TGTGCCAGCAGGATGGGAGGGATTGAAAAACTGTTTTTT. This sequence encodes CASRMGGIEKLFF.